The following is a T cell receptor (beta chain) sequence with its context. One entry per CDR3 protein results from TCRdb running MiXCR on the 5' RACE reads. In the table there are just under 65,000 distinct CDR3 sequences, about 10% of which are singletons. This specimen comes from a study of early T cells in non-severe SARS-CoV-2 infection. V was clipped by 2 bases and J by 3 bases; unmatched bases: 1. The CDR3 runs to 15 residues. Germline CDR1 and CDR2: MNHNY and SVGAGI (reference sequence). This clonotype originated in an adult who was a healthcare worker with PCR-confirmed SARS-CoV-2 infection or an uninfected control (not recorded which). The material was whole blood, obtained at baseline. This chain connects TRBV6-6 to TRBJ2-1; 10 nucleotides agree with TRBD1. This CDR3 is CASSYGTGVYNEQFF. The CDR3 region has the DNA TGTGCCAGCAGTTACGGGACAGGGGTCTACAATGAGCAGTTCTTC.